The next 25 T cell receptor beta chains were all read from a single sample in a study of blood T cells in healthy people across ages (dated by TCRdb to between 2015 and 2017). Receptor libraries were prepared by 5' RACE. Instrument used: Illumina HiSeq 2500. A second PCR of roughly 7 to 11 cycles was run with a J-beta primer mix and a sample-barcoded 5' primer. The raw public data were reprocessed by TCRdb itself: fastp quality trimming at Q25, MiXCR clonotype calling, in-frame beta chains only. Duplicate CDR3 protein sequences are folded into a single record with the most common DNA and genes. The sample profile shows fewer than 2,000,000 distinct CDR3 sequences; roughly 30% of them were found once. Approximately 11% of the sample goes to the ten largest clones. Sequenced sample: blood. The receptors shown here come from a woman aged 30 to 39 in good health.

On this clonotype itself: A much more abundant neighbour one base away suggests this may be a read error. The CDR3 DNA reads as TGTGCCAGCAGTCGGACAGGGCCCTCCACAGATACGCAGGATTTT. The encoded protein is CASSRTGPSTDTQDF. The V gene is TRBV12-3 or TRBV12-4, the J gene TRBJ2-3; 8 bases match TRBD1. The CDR3 extends over 15 amino acids.

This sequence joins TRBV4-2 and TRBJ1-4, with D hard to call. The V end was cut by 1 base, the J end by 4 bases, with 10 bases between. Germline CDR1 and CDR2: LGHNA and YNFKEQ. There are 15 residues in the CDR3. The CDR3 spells CASSQAAGYNEKLFF. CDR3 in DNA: TGTGCCAGCAGCCAAGCCGCAGGCTATAATGAAAAACTGTTTTTT.

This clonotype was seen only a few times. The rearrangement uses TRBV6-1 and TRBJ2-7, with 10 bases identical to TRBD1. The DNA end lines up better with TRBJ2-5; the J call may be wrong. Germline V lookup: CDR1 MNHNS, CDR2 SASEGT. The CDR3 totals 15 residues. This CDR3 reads CASRGDRGRRETQYF. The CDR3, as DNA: TGTGCCAGCAGGGGAGACAGGGGGCGGCGGGAGACCCAGTACTTC.

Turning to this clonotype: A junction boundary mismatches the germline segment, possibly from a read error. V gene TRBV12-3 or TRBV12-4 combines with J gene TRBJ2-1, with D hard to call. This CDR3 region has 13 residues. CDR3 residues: CASSFELFNGQFF. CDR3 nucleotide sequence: TGTGCCAGCAGTTTTGAACTTTTCAATGGGCAGTTCTTC.

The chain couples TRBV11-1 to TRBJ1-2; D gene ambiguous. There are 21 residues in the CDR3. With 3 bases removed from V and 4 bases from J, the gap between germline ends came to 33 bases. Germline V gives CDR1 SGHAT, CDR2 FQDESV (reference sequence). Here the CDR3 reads CASSFPETEDQDAIFAYGYTF. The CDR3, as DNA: TGTGCCAGCAGCTTCCCCGAGACCGAGGACCAGGACGCAATATTTGCCTATGGCTACACCTTC.

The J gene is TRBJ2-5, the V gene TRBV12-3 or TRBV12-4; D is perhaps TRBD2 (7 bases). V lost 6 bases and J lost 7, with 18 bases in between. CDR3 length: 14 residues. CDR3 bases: TGTGCCAGCAGCGGACTAGTCCCCAGGGGGACCCAGTACTTC. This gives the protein CASSGLVPRGTQYF.

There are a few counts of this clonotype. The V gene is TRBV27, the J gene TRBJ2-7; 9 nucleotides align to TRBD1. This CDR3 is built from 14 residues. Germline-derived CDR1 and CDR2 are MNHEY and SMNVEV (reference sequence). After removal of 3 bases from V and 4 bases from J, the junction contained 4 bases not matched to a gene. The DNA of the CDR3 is TGTGCCAGCAGTTTGACAGGGGGTTGGTACGAGCAGTACTTC. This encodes CASSLTGGWYEQYF.

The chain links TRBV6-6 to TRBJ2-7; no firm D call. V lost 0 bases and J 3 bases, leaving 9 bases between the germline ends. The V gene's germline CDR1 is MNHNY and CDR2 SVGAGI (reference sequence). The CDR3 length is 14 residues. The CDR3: CASSYSKVRYEQYF. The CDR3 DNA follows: TGTGCCAGCAGTTACTCGAAAGTCCGCTACGAGCAGTACTTC.

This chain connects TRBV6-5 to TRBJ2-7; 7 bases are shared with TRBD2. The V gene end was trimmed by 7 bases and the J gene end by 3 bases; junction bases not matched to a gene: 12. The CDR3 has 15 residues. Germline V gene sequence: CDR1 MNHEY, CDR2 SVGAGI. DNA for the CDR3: TGTGCCAGCAAACTCGGGGGGTCCAGGGTCTACGAGCAGTACTTC. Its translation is CASKLGGSRVYEQYF.

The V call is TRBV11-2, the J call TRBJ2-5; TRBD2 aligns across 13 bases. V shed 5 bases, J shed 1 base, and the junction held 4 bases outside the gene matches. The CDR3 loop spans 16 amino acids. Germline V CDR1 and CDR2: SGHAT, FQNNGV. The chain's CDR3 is CASSGRTSGGQETQYF. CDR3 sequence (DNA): TGTGCCAGCAGCGGACGGACTAGCGGGGGCCAAGAGACCCAGTACTTC.

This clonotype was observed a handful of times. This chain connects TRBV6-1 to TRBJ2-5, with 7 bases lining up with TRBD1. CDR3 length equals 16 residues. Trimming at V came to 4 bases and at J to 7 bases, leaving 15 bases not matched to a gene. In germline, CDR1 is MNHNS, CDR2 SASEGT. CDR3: CASSGGQTGLAGTQYF. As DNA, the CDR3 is TGTGCCAGCAGTGGGGGTCAGACAGGGTTAGCCGGGACCCAGTACTTC.

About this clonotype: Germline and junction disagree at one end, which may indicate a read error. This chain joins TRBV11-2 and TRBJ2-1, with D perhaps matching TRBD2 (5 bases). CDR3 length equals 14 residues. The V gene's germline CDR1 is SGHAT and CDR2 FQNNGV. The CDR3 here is CTSSPMRAVNEQFF. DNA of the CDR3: TGTACCAGCAGCCCTATGAGGGCCGTGAATGAGCAGTTCTTC.

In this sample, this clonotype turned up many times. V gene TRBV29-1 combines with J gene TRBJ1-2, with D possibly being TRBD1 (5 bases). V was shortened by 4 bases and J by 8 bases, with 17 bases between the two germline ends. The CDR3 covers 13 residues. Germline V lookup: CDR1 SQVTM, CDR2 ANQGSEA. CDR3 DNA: TGCAGCGTTGTGGACACGGCCCCTATAGGCTACACCTTC. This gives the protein CSVVDTAPIGYTF.

The CDR3 region is CASSCRLAGGFCTDTQYF. CDR3 DNA sequence: TGTGCCAGCAGTTGCCGACTAGCGGGGGGCTTCTGCACAGATACGCAGTATTTT. The rearrangement uses TRBV6-2 or TRBV6-3 and TRBJ2-3; TRBD2 aligns across 13 bases. There are 18 residues in the CDR3. V lost 4 bases to trimming and J lost 1 base; unmatched junction nucleotides: 8. Germline values: CDR1 MNHEY, CDR2 SVGEGT.

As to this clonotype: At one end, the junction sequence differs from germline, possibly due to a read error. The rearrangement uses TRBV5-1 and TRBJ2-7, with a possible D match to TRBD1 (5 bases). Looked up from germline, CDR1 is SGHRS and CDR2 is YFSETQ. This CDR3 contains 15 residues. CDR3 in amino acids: CASSGDSLGSYGQYF. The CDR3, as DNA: TGCGCCAGCAGCGGCGACAGCTTGGGATCCTACGGGCAGTACTTC. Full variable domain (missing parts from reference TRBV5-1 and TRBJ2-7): KAGVTQTPRYLIKTRGQQVTLSCSPISGHRSVSWYQQTPGQGLQFLFEYFSETQRNKGNFPGRFSGRQFSNSRSEMNVSTLELGDSALYLCASSGDSLGSYGQYFGPGTRLTVT.

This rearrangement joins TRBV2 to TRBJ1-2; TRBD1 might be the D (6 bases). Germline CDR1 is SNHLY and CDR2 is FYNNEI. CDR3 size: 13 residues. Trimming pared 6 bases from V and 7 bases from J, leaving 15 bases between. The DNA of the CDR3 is TGTGCCAGCAGCACAGCCCCAGGGGCTGGCTACACCTTC. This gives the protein CASSTAPGAGYTF.

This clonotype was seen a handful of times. The CDR3 DNA sequence: TGTGCCTGGAGCCAGAGGGGCTCCGCGGGGCAGTTCTTC. Translation: CAWSQRGSAGQFF. This chain joins TRBV30 and TRBJ2-1; D tentatively fits TRBD1 or TRBD2 (5 bases each). The CDR3 has 13 residues. V was pared by 3 bases and J by 12 bases, with 18 bases between. CDR1 and CDR2 from the germline V gene are GTSNPN and SVGIG (reference sequence).

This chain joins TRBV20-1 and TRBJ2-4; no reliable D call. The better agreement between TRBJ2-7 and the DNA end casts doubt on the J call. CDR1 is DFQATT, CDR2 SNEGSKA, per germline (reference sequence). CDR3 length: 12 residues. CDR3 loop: CSASLSGIEQYF. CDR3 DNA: TGCAGTGCTAGCCTCTCGGGCATCGAGCAGTACTTC.

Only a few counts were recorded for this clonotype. DNA for the CDR3: TGCGCCAGCAGCCAAATCGGGGATGAGCAGTTCTTC. It encodes CASSQIGDEQFF. The genes are TRBV4-1 and TRBJ2-1, with D perhaps TRBD2 (5 bases). The germline V gene has CDR1 MGHRA and CDR2 YSYEKL. The V and J ends lost 2 bases and 8 bases respectively, with 7 bases between them. This CDR3 is built from 12 residues.

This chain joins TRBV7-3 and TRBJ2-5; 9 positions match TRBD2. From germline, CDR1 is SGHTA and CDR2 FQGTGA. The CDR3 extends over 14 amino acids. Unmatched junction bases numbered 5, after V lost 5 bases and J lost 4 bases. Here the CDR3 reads CASSPGTSSETQYF. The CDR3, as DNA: TGTGCCAGCAGCCCTGGGACTAGCTCAGAGACCCAGTACTTC.

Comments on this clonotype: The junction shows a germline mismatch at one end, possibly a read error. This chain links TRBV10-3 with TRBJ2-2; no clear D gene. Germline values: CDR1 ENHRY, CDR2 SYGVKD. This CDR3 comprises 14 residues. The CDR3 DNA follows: TGCGCCATCAGGTCTCAGGTGACCACCGGGGAGCTGTTTTTT. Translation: CAIRSQVTTGELFF.

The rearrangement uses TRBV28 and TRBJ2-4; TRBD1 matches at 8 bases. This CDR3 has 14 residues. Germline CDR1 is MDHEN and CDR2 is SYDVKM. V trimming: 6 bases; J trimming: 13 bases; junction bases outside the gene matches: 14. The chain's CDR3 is CASSRDRSGREQYF. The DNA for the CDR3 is TGTGCCAGCAGCCGGGACAGGAGTGGTCGGGAGCAGTACTTC.

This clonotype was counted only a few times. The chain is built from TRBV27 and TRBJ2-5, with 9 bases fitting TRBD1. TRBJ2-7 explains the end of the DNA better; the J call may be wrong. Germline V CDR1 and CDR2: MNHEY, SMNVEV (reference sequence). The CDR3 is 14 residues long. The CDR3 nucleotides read TGTGCCAGCAGACCGGGACAGGGACAGGGCGAGCAGTACTTC. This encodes CASRPGQGQGEQYF.

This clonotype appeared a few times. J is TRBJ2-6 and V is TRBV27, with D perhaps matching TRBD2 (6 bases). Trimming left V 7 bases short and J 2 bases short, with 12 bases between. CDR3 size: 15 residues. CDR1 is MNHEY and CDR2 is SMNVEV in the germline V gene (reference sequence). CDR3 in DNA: TGTGCCAGCACCCAGGGCGGGGCTGGGGCCAACGTCCTGACTTTC. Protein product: CASTQGGAGANVLTF.

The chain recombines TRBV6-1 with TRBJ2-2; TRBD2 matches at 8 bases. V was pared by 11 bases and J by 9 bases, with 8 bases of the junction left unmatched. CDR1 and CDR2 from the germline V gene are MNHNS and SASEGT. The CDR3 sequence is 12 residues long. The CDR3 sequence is CALAGLPRELFF. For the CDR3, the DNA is TGTGCCTTAGCGGGACTTCCCCGGGAGCTGTTTTTT.